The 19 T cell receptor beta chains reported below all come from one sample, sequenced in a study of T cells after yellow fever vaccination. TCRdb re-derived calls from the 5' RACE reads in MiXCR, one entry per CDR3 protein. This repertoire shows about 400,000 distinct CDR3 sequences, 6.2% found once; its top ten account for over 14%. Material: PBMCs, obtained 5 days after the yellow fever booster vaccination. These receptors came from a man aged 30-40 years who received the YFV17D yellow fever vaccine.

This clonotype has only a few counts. CDR3 loop: CASSSRQFETQYF. The CDR3 DNA reads as TGTGCCAGCAGCTCCAGACAGTTCGAGACCCAGTACTTC. The V call is TRBV5-6, the J call TRBJ2-5; D possibly corresponds to TRBD1 (5 bases). Trimming stripped 3 bases from V and 5 bases from J, with 11 bases between. The CDR3 spans 13 residues. The germline CDR1 and CDR2 sequences are SGHDT and YYEEEE.

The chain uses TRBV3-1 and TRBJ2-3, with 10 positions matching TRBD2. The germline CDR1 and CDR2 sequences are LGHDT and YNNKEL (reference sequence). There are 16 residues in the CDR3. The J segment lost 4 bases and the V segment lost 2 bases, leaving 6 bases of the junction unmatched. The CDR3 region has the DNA TGTGCCAGCAGCCAACCTAGCGGGAGTGGCGCAGATACGCAGTATTTT. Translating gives CASSQPSGSGADTQYF.

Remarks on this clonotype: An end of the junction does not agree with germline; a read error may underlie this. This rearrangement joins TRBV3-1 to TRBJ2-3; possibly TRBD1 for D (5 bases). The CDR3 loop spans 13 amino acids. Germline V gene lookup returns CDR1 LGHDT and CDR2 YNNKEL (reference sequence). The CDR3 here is CASSQDLTATQYF. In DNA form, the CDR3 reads TGTGCCAGCAGCCAAGATTTGACAGCTACGCAGTATTTT.

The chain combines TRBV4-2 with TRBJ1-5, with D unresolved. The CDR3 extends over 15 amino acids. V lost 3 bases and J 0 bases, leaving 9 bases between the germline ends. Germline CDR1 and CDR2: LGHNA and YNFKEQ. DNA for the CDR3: TGTGCCAGCAGCCAGTCCAGTAGTAGCAATCAGCCCCAGCATTTT. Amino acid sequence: CASSQSSSSNQPQHF.

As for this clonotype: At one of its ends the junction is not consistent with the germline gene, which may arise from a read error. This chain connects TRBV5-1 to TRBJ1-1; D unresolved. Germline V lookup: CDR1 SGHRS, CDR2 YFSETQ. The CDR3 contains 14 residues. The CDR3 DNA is TGCGCCAGCAGCTTTGCCGCGACGAACACTCAAGCTTTCTTT. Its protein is CASSFAATNTQAFF.

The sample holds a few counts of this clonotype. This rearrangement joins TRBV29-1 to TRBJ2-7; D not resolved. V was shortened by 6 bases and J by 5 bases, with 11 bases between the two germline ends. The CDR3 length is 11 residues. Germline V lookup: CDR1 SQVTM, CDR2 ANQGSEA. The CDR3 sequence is CSVVVGHEQYF. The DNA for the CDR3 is TGCAGCGTCGTAGTGGGTCACGAGCAGTACTTC.

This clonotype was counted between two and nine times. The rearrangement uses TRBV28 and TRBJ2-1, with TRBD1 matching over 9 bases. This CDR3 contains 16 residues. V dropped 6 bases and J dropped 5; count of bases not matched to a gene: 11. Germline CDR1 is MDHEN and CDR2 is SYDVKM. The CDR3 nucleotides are TGTGCCAGCAGAAAACAACCGGGACAGGGCAACAATGAGCAGTTCTTC. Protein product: CASRKQPGQGNNEQFF.

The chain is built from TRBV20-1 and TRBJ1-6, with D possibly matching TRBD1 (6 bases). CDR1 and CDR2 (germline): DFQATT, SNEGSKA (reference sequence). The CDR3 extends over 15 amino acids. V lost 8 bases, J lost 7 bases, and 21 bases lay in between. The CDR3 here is CSPEGGEGSNSPLHF. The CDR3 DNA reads TGCAGTCCCGAGGGGGGAGAGGGGTCGAATTCACCCCTCCACTTT.

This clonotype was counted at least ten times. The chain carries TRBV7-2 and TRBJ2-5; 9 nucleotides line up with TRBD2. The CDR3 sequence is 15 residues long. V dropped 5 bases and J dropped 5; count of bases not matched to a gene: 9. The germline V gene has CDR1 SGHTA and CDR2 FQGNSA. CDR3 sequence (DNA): TGTGCCAGCAGCAGGGGTAGCGGGAGTATGGAGACCCAGTACTTC. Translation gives CASSRGSGSMETQYF.

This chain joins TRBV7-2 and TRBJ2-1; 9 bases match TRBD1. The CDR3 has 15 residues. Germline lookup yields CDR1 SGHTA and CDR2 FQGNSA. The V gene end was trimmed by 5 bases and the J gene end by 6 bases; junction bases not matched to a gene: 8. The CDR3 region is CASSRPGTGTNEQFF. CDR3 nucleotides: TGTGCCAGCAGCCGTCCCGGGACAGGGACCAATGAGCAGTTCTTC.

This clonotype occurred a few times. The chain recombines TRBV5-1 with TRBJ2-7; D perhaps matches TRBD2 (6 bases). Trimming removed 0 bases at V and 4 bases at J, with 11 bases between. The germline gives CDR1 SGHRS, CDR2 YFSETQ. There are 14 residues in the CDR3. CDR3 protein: CASSLAQEGYEQYF. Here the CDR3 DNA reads TGCGCCAGCAGCTTGGCCCAGGAGGGTTACGAGCAGTACTTC.

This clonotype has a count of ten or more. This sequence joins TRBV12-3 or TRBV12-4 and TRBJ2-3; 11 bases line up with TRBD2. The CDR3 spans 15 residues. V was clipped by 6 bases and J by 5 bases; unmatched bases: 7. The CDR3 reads CASRSLAGAGDTQYF. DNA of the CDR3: TGTGCCAGCAGATCACTAGCGGGAGCCGGAGATACGCAGTATTTT.

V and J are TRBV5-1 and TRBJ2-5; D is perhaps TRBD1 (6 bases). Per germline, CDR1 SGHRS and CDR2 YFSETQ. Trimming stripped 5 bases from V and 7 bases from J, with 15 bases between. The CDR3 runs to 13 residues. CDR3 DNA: TGCGCCAGCAGTTTTGACCTGGGGGCGACCCAGTACTTC. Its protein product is CASSFDLGATQYF. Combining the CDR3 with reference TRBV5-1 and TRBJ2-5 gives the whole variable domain KAGVTQTPRYLIKTRGQQVTLSCSPISGHRSVSWYQQTPGQGLQFLFEYFSETQRNKGNFPGRFSGRQFSNSRSEMNVSTLELGDSALYLCASSFDLGATQYFGPGTRLLVL.

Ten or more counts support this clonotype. CDR3 coding DNA: TGTGCCAGCAGTTTCTCTGCGTCCGGGGAGCTGTTTTTT. As protein: CASSFSASGELFF. This chain joins TRBV6-2 or TRBV6-3 and TRBJ2-2; no reliable D call. The CDR3 sequence is 13 residues long. The V gene's germline CDR1 is MNHEY and CDR2 SVGEGT. The V and J ends lost 4 bases and 6 bases respectively, with 9 bases between them.

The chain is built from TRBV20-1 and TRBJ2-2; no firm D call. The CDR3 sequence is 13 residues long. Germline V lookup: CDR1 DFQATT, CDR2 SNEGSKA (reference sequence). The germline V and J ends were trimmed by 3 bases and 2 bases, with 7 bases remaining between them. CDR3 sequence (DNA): TGCAGTGCTAGTGTCGAAAACACCGGGGAGCTGTTTTTT. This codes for CSASVENTGELFF.

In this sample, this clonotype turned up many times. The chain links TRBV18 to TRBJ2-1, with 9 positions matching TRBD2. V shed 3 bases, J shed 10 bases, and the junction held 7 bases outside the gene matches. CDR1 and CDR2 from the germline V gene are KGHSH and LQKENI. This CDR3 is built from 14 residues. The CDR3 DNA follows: TGTGCCAGCTCACCCGGGACTAGCTCTTGGGAGCAGTTCTTC. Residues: CASSPGTSSWEQFF.

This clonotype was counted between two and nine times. CDR3 region: CASSFLGQGTDTQYF. Written as DNA, the CDR3 is TGTGCCAGCAGTTTTTTGGGACAGGGCACAGATACGCAGTATTTT. The chain employs TRBV27 and TRBJ2-3, with TRBD1 matching 8 bases. The length of the CDR3 is 15 residues. Germline V gene data show CDR1 as MNHEY and CDR2 as SMNVEV (reference sequence). V was pared by 3 bases and J by 1 base, with 3 bases of the junction left unmatched.

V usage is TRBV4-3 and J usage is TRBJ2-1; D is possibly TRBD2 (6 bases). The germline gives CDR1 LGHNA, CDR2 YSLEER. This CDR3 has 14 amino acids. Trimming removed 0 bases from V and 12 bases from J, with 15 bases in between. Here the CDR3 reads CASSQDGVGGAQFF. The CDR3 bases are TGCGCCAGCAGCCAAGATGGGGTCGGGGGTGCGCAGTTCTTC.

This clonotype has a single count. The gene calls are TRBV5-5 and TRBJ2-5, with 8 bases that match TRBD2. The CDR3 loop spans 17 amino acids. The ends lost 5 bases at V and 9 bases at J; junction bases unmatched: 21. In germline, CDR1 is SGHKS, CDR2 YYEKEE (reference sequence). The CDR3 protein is CASSVGTSGGVRESQYF. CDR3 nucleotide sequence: TGTGCCAGCAGTGTTGGAACTAGCGGAGGGGTAAGGGAGTCCCAGTACTTC.